These 26 T cell receptor beta chains were sequenced from one sample in a study of T cell changes during pregnancy in multiple sclerosis. Profiling relied on immunoSEQ multiplex PCR, and the TCRdb table lists in-frame clones only, not all of them. The sample has around 78,000 clones, 93% seen once. Sequenced here: peripheral blood, sampled in the second trimester of pregnancy. These receptors were collected from a female donor with multiple sclerosis, enrolled in a pregnancy study.

This sequence joins TRBV7-8 and TRBJ1-1, with 8 bases identical to TRBD1. Germline CDR1 is SGHVS and CDR2 is FQNEAQ. CDR3 size: 15 residues. Germline trimming cut 3 bases from V and 3 bases from J; bases unmatched to any gene: 6. This CDR3 is CASSFTDRVDTEAFF. The CDR3 DNA sequence: TGTGCCAGCAGCTTCACGGACAGGGTCGACACTGAAGCTTTCTTT.

This clone has just a few counts. The chain uses TRBV4-1 and TRBJ1-1, with D perhaps matching TRBD1 (5 bases). The V end lost 7 bases, the J end lost 4 bases, and 13 bases lay between the germline ends. The CDR3 runs 13 residues. Germline CDR1 and CDR2: MGHRA and YSYEKL. The CDR3 is CASNDAGGTEAFF. CDR3 in DNA: TGCGCCAGCAACGACGCGGGGGGCACTGAAGCTTTCTTT.

CDR3 coding DNA: TGTGCCAGCAGTCCCTCGGTCGTCTACAATGAGCAGTTCTTC. Translation gives CASSPSVVYNEQFF. The chain couples TRBV27 to TRBJ2-1; D unclear. CDR3 size: 14 residues. Germline V lookup: CDR1 MNHEY, CDR2 SMNVEV (reference sequence). V gave up 5 bases and J gave up 3 bases, with 11 bases separating them.

This sequence joins TRBV9 and TRBJ2-7, with 7 positions matching TRBD1. V was pared by 3 bases and J by 2 bases, with 8 bases of the junction left unmatched. Germline V lookup: CDR1 SGDLS, CDR2 YYNGEE. This CDR3 spans 15 amino acids. The CDR3 DNA reads as TGTGCCAGCAGCGGAGATGAGGGACAGACCTACGAGCAGTACTTC. Encoded protein: CASSGDEGQTYEQYF.

This rearrangement joins TRBV6-1 to TRBJ2-7; D may be TRBD1 (5 bases). This CDR3 contains 15 residues. Germline CDR1 reads MNHNS; CDR2 reads SASEGT. V shed 4 bases and J shed 4 bases, with 17 bases lying between them. The CDR3 DNA is TGTGCCAGCAGTGCGCAGGGTGAGAGTGTATACGAGCAGTACTTC. Its translation is CASSAQGESVYEQYF.

The V call is TRBV11-2, the J call TRBJ2-1, with a tentative D call TRBD2 (5 bases). The germline CDR1 and CDR2 sequences are SGHAT and FQNNGV. V was shortened by 1 base and J by 9 bases, with 16 bases between the two germline ends. The CDR3 has 15 amino acids. CDR3 sequence reads: CASSLALVVGGEQFF. The CDR3 DNA is TGTGCCAGCAGCTTAGCACTAGTGGTAGGAGGTGAGCAGTTCTTC.

J is TRBJ2-7 and V is TRBV19; D is perhaps TRBD2 (5 bases). Trimming pared 4 bases from V and 6 bases from J, leaving 10 bases between. CDR1 and CDR2 from the germline V gene are LNHDA and SQIVND (reference sequence). The CDR3 totals 12 residues. The CDR3 reads CASSTTGIEQYF. In DNA form, the CDR3 reads TGTGCCAGTAGTACTACCGGGATCGAGCAGTACTTC.

A single count supports this clone. The rearrangement joins TRBV5-4 to TRBJ2-5; 8 bases line up with TRBD1. V gave up 3 bases and J gave up 2 bases; unmatched junction bases: 6. This CDR3 has 15 amino acids. The germline V gene encodes CDR1 SGHNT and CDR2 YYREEE (reference sequence). The CDR3 reads CASSYGQGDQETQYF. The CDR3 coding sequence is TGTGCCAGCAGCTACGGACAGGGAGATCAAGAGACCCAGTACTTC.

This sequence joins TRBV6-5 and TRBJ2-5, with a possible D match to TRBD2 (6 bases). This CDR3 is 11 amino acids long. CDR1 and CDR2 (germline): MNHEY, SVGAGI. With 5 bases removed from V and 10 bases from J, the gap between germline ends came to 11 bases. CDR3 sequence (DNA): TGTGCCAGCAGTCCCGGGAGTGACCAGTACTTC. Translation gives CASSPGSDQYF.

The genes are TRBV18 and TRBJ1-1, with 7 bases matching TRBD1. Germline V gene sequence: CDR1 KGHSH, CDR2 LQKENI. The V gene end was trimmed by 3 bases and the J gene end by 2 bases; junction bases not matched to a gene: 9. The CDR3 consists of 16 residues. CDR3 region: CASSPLRGLENTEAFF. The DNA of the CDR3 is TGTGCCAGCTCACCGCTGAGGGGGCTGGAAAACACTGAAGCTTTCTTT.

Only a few counts were recorded for this clone. The genes are TRBV6-1 and TRBJ1-1; D call uncertain. V dropped 5 bases and J dropped 6 bases, with 22 bases sitting between them. CDR3 length: 16 amino acids. Per germline, CDR1 MNHNS and CDR2 SASEGT. DNA for the CDR3: TGTGCCAGCAGTAAAGTCCCCCGGGGTGGCGGAGCTGAAGCTTTCTTT. Its protein is CASSKVPRGGGAEAFF.

The chain recombines TRBV2 with TRBJ2-2; TRBD2 matches at 14 bases. Germline CDR1 SNHLY, CDR2 FYNNEI. The J segment lost 4 bases and the V segment lost 6 bases, leaving 4 bases of the junction unmatched. The CDR3 totals 16 residues. Here the CDR3 reads CASSGLAGGSTGELFF. The CDR3 bases are TGTGCCAGCAGCGGACTAGCGGGGGGATCCACCGGGGAGCTGTTTTTT.

The rearrangement uses TRBV25-1 and TRBJ2-1; 9 bases match TRBD1. The germline V gene encodes CDR1 MGHDK and CDR2 SYGVNS. This CDR3 is 14 amino acids long. J lost 8 bases, V lost 2 bases, and 4 bases had no gene match. CDR3 sequence reads: CASSETGGGDEQFF. The CDR3 nucleotides are TGTGCCAGCAGTGAAACAGGGGGCGGTGATGAGCAGTTCTTC.

Here the CDR3 reads CASSGTGDTEAFF. DNA for the CDR3: TGTGCCAGCAGCGGGACAGGGGACACTGAAGCTTTCTTT. V and J are TRBV5-4 and TRBJ1-1; 10 nucleotides match TRBD1. Germline V gene sequence: CDR1 SGHNT, CDR2 YYREEE (reference sequence). The CDR3 length is 13 residues. With V trimmed by 4 bases and J by 3 bases, 0 bases remained unmatched.

CDR3 protein: CASSLDRGAETQYF. CDR3 nucleotide sequence: TGTGCCAGCAGCTTAGACCGGGGGGCGGAGACCCAGTACTTC. The chain employs TRBV7-3 and TRBJ2-5, with D tentatively TRBD2 (7 bases). The CDR3 loop spans 14 amino acids. Germline assignment: CDR1 SGHTA and CDR2 FQGTGA. The V end lost 2 bases, the J end lost 5 bases, and 12 bases lay between the germline ends.

The rearrangement uses TRBV19 and TRBJ2-4; 8 bases fit TRBD1. J gave up 0 bases and V 5 bases, and 9 bases lay outside the gene matches. There are 17 residues in the CDR3. Germline V gene lookup returns CDR1 LNHDA and CDR2 SQIVND (reference sequence). CDR3 DNA: TGTGCCAGTAGTTCGATTATACAGGGGGTAGCCAAAAACATTCAGTACTTC. This sequence encodes CASSSIIQGVAKNIQYF.

The genes are TRBV7-9 and TRBJ1-2; D unresolved. V lost 5 bases and J lost 9, with 13 bases in between. This CDR3 is built from 12 residues. Looked up from germline, CDR1 is SEHNR and CDR2 is FQNEAQ (reference sequence). CDR3 nucleotide sequence: TGTGCCAGCAGCCCCGGGTACCACAGCTACACCTTC. This codes for CASSPGYHSYTF.

This clone was seen once. The rearrangement joins TRBV25-1 to TRBJ1-2; D is unresolved. The CDR3 length is 15 residues. The V end was cut by 2 bases, the J end by 3 bases, with 13 bases between. The germline V gene encodes CDR1 MGHDK and CDR2 SYGVNS. Here the CDR3 reads CASSEPGGHHYGYTF. The CDR3 coding sequence is TGTGCCAGCAGTGAACCCGGAGGGCACCACTATGGCTACACCTTC.

The genes are TRBV5-1 and TRBJ2-7; 12 bases align to TRBD1. The trim removed 0 bases at V and 6 bases at J, leaving 7 bases unmatched. CDR1 is SGHRS and CDR2 is YFSETQ in the germline V gene. The CDR3 sequence is 16 residues long. The CDR3 bases are TGCGCCAGCAGCTTGGAGGGTGGGACAGGGGGCGGCGAGCAGTACTTC. Protein product: CASSLEGGTGGGEQYF.

The sample holds a few counts of this clone. The CDR3: CASTRGPGNTEAFF. CDR3 coding DNA: TGTGCCAGCACCAGAGGCCCTGGGAACACTGAAGCTTTCTTT. The chain carries TRBV9 and TRBJ1-1; D gene unclear. Germline lookup yields CDR1 SGDLS and CDR2 YYNGEE. Trimming shortened V by 6 bases and J by 1 base, and 13 bases separated the two germline ends. The CDR3 is 14 residues long.

This chain joins TRBV25-1 and TRBJ1-2; 7 nucleotides match TRBD1. V gave up 6 bases and J gave up 8 bases; unmatched junction bases: 3. CDR1 and CDR2 from the germline V gene are MGHDK and SYGVNS. This CDR3 region has 11 residues. The CDR3 coding sequence is TGTGCCAGCAGGACAGGGCTGGGCTACACCTTC. It encodes CASRTGLGYTF.

This clone was counted a single time. This CDR3 is CASRAYRGVDTGELFF. The CDR3 DNA follows: TGTGCCAGTAGAGCCTACAGGGGAGTCGACACCGGGGAGCTGTTTTTT. The V call is TRBV19, the J call TRBJ2-2, with 7 nucleotides matching TRBD1. CDR3 length equals 16 residues. Germline lookup yields CDR1 LNHDA and CDR2 SQIVND (reference sequence). The junction had 10 bases not matched to a gene; V was cut back by 6 bases and J by 3 bases.

This sequence joins TRBV7-9 and TRBJ2-7; 7 bases match TRBD2. The CDR3 extends over 16 amino acids. Losses at the gene ends were 4 bases for V and 4 bases for J; bases not matched to a gene: 13. Germline V CDR1 and CDR2: SEHNR, FQNEAQ (reference sequence). Here the CDR3 reads CASSYSLRGGGYEQYF. CDR3 DNA: TGTGCCAGCAGCTATAGCTTACGTGGGGGGGGGTACGAGCAGTACTTC.

The chain has TRBV19 and TRBJ2-1; 13 nucleotides align to TRBD2. Germline CDR1 is LNHDA and CDR2 is SQIVND (reference sequence). The CDR3 loop spans 18 amino acids. Germline trimming cut 4 bases from V and 2 bases from J; bases unmatched to any gene: 8. The DNA for the CDR3 is TGTGCCAGTAGTAGGGGGACTAGCGGGAATATTCCCTACAATGAGCAGTTCTTC. The encoded protein is CASSRGTSGNIPYNEQFF.

This rearrangement joins TRBV2 to TRBJ1-5; 8 nucleotides line up with TRBD1. CDR1 and CDR2 (germline): SNHLY, FYNNEI. CDR3 length: 13 residues. Germline trimming cut 8 bases from V and 7 bases from J; bases unmatched to any gene: 7. The CDR3 bases are TGTGCCAGCGACACAGGGGGAGGCCAGCCCCAGCATTTT. Translated: CASDTGGGQPQHF.

The chain couples TRBV19 to TRBJ1-2; 11 bases are shared with TRBD1. This CDR3 contains 17 residues. The V segment lost 10 bases and the J segment 6 bases; nucleotides outside the gene matches: 19. Germline V lookup: CDR1 LNHDA, CDR2 SQIVND (reference sequence). CDR3 loop: CATLARDRGNELDGYTF. The CDR3 DNA sequence: TGTGCCACCCTCGCTCGGGACAGGGGGAATGAGTTAGATGGCTACACCTTC.